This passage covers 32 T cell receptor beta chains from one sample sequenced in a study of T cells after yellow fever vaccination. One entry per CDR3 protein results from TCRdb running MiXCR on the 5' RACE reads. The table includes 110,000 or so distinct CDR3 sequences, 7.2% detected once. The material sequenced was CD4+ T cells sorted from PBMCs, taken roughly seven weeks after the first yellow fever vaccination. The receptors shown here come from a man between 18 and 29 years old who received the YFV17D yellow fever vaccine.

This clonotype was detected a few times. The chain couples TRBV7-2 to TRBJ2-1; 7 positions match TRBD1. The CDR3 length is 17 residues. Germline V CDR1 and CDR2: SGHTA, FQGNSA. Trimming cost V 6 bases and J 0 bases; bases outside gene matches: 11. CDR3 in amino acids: CASSLSPGQSSYNEQFF. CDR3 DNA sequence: TGTGCCAGCAGTCTTTCTCCGGGACAGAGCTCCTACAATGAGCAGTTCTTC. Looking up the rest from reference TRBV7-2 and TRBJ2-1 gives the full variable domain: GAGVSQSPSNKVTEKGKDVELRCDPISGHTALYWYRQSLGQGLEFLIYFQGNSAPDKSGLPSDRFSAERTGGSVSTLTIQRTQQEDSAVYLCASSLSPGQSSYNEQFFGPGTRLTVL.

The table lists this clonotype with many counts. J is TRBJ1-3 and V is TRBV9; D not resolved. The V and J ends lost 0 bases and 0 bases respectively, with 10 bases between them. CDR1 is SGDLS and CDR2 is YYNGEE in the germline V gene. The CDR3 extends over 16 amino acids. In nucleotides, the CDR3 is TGTGCCAGCAGCGTAGCTTGGGGAGCCTCTGGAAACACCATATATTTT. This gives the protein CASSVAWGASGNTIYF.

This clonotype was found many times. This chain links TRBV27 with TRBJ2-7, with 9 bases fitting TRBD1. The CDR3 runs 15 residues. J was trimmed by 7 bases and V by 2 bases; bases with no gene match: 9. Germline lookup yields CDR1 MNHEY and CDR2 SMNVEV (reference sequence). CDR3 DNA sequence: TGTGCCAGCAGTTTAGGTGGGACAGGGACAGGGGAGCAGTACTTC. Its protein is CASSLGGTGTGEQYF.

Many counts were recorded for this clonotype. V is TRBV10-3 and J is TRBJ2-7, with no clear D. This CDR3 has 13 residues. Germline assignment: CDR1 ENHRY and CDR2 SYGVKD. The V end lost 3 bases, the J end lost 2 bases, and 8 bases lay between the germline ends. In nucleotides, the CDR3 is TGTGCCATCAGTGAACACAGTACCTACGAGCAGTACGTC. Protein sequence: CAISEHSTYEQYV.

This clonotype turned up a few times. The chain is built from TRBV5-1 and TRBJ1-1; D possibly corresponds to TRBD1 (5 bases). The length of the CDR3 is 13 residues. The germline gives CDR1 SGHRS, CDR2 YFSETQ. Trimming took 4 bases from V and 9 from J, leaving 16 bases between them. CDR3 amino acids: CASSRIGAEKAFF. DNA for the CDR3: TGCGCCAGCAGCCGGATAGGGGCAGAGAAAGCTTTCTTT.

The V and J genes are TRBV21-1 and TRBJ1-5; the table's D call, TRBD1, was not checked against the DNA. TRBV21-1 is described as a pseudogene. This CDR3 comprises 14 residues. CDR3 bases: TGTGCCATGGGCTTCGGGCTCGGGGACCAGCCCCAGCATTTT. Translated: CAMGFGLGDQPQHF.

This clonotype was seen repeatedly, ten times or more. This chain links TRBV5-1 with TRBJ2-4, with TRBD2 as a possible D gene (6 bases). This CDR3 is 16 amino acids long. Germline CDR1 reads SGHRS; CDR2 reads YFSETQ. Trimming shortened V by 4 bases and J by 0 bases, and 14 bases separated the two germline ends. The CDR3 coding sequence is TGCGCCAGCAGCCGACAAAGCGGGCAAGCCAAAAACATTCAGTACTTC. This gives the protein CASSRQSGQAKNIQYF.

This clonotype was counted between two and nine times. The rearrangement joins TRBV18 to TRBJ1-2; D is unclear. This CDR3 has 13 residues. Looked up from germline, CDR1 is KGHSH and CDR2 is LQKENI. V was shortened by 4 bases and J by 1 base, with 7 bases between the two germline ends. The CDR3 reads CASSHTNNYGYTF. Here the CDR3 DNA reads TGTGCCAGCTCACATACAAATAACTATGGCTACACCTTC.

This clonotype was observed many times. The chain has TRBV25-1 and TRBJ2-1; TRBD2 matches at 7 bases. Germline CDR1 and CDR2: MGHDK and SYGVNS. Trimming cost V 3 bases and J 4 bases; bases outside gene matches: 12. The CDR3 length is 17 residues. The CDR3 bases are TGTGCCAGCAGTGACCCTCCGGGACTGGGGGGGTACAATGAGCAGTTCTTC. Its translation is CASSDPPGLGGYNEQFF. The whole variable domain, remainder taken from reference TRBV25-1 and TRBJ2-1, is EADIYQTPRYLVIGTGKKITLECSQTMGHDKMYWYQQDPGMELHLIHYSYGVNSTEKGDLSSESTVSRIRTEHFPLTLESARPSHTSQYLCASSDPPGLGGYNEQFFGPGTRLTVL.

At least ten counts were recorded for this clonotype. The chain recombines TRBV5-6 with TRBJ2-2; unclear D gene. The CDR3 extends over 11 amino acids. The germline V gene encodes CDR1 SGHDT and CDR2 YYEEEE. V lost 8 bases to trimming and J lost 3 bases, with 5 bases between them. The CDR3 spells CASTHTGELFF. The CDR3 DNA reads TGTGCCAGTACGCACACCGGGGAGCTGTTTTTT.

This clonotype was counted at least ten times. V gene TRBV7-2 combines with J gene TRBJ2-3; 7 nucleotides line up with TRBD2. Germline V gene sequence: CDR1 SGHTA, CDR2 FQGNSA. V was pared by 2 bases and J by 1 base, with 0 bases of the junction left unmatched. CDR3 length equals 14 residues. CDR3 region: CASSLSGGTDTQYF. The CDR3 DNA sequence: TGTGCCAGCAGCTTAAGCGGGGGCACAGATACGCAGTATTTT.

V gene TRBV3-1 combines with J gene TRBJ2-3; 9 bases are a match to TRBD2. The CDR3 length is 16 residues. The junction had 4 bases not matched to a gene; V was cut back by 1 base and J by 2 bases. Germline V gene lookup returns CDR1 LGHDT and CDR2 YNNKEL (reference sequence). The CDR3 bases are TGTGCCAGCAGCCAAGCGCTAGCGGGGTTCACAGATACGCAGTATTTT. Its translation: CASSQALAGFTDTQYF.

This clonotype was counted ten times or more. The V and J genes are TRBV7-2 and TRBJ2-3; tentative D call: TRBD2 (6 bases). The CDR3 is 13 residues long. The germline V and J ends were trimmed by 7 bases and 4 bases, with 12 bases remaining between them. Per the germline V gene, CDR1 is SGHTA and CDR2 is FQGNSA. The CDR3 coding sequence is TGTGCCAGCACGGGGGAGGTATCAGATACGCAGTATTTT. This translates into CASTGEVSDTQYF.

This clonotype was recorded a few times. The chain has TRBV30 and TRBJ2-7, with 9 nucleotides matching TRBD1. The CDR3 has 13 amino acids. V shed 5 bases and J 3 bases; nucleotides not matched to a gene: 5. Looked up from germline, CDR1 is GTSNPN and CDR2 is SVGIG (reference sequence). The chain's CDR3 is CAWAGQGVYEQYF. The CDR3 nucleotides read TGTGCCTGGGCGGGACAGGGTGTCTACGAGCAGTACTTC.

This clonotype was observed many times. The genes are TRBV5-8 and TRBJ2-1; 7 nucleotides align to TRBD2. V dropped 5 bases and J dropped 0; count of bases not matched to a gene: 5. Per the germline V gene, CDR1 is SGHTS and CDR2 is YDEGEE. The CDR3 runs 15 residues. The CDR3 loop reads CASRSRGSSYNEQFF. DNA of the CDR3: TGTGCCAGCAGGTCGCGGGGGAGCTCCTACAATGAGCAGTTCTTC.

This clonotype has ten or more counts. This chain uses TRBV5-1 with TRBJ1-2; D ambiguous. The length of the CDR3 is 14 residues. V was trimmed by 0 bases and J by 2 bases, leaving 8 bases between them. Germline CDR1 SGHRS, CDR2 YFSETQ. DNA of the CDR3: TGCGCCAGCAGCTTGGGGCCAGGCAACTATGGCTACACCTTC. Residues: CASSLGPGNYGYTF.

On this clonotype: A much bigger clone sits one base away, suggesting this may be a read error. The CDR3 nucleotides are TGTGCCACCATCAGAGATAAGCTAGCGGAACCCTACAATGAGCAGTTCTTC. Translated: CATIRDKLAEPYNEQFF. The V gene is TRBV15, the J gene TRBJ2-1; 7 bases are a match to TRBD2. Germline V gives CDR1 LNHNV, CDR2 YYDKDF (reference sequence). The CDR3 consists of 17 residues.

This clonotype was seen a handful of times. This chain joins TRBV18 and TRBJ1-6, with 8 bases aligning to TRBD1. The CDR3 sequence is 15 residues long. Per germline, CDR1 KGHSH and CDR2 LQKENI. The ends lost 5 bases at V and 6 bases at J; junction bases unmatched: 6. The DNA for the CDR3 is TGTGCCAGCTCATCAACGGACAGGGTTAATTCACCCCTCCACTTT. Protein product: CASSSTDRVNSPLHF.

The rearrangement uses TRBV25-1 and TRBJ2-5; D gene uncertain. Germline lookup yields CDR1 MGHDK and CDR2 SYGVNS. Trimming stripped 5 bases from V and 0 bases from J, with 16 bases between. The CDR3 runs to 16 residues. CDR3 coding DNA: TGTGCCAGCAGTTCCGGGCTTCGGTCCCACCAAGAGACCCAGTACTTC. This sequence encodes CASSSGLRSHQETQYF.

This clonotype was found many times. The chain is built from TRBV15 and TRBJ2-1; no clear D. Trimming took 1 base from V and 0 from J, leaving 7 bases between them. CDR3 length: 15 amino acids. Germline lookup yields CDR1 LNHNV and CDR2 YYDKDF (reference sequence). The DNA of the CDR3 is TGTGCCACCAGCAGAGGGAAGAGCTCCTACAATGAGCAGTTCTTC. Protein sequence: CATSRGKSSYNEQFF.

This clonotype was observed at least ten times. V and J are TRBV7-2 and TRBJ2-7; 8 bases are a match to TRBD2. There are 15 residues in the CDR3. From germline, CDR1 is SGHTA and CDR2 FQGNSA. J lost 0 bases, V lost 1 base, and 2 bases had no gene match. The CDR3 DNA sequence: TGTGCCAGCAGCTTAGAGCGGGGGAGCTCCTACGAGCAGTACTTC. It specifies CASSLERGSSYEQYF.

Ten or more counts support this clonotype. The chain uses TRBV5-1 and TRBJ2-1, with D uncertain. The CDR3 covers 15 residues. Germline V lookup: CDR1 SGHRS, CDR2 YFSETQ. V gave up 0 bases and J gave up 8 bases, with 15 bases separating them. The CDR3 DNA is TGCGCCAGCAGCTTGGCCCCTGGACGAGGAGATGAGCAGTTCTTC. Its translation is CASSLAPGRGDEQFF. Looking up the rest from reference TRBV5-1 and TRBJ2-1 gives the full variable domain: KAGVTQTPRYLIKTRGQQVTLSCSPISGHRSVSWYQQTPGQGLQFLFEYFSETQRNKGNFPGRFSGRQFSNSRSEMNVSTLELGDSALYLCASSLAPGRGDEQFFGPGTRLTVL.

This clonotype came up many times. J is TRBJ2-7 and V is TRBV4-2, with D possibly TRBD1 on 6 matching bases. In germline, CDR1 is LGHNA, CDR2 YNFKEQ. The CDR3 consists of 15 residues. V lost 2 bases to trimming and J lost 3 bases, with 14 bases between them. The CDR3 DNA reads TGTGCCAGCAGCCAATTGCCAACAGGGAACTACGAGCAGTACTTC. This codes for CASSQLPTGNYEQYF.

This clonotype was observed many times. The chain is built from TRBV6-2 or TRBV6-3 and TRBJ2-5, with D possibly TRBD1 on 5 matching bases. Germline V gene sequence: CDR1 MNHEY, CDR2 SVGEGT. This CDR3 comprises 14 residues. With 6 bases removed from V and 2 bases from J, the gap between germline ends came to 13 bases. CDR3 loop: CASSRASIQETQYF. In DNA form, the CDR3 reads TGTGCCAGCAGCAGGGCATCTATACAAGAGACCCAGTACTTC.

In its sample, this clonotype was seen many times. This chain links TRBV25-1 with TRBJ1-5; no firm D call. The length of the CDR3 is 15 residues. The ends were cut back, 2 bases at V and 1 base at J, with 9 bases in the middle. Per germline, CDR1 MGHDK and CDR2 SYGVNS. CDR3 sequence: CASSEGGRSNQPQHF. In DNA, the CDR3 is TGTGCCAGCAGTGAAGGCGGTAGGAGCAATCAGCCCCAGCATTTT.

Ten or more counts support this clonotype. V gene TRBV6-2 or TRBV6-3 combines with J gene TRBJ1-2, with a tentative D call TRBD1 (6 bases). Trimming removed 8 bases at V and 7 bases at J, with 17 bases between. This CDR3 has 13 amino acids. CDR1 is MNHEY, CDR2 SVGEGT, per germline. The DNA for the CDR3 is TGTGCCAGCGCTACAGGGTTAAGGAGTGGCTACACCTTC. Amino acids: CASATGLRSGYTF.

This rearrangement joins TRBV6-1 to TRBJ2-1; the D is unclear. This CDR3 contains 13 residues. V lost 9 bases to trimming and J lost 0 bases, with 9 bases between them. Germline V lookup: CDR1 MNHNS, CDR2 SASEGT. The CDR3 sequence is CASQLSSYNEQFF. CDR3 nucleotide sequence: TGTGCCAGTCAATTAAGCTCCTACAATGAGCAGTTCTTC.

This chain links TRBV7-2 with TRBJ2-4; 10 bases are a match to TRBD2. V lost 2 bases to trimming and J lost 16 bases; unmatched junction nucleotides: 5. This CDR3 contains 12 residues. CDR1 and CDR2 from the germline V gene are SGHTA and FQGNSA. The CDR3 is CASSLLAGEPYF. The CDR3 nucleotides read TGTGCCAGCAGCTTACTAGCGGGGGAACCTTACTTC.

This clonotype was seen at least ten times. This CDR3 reads CASSLDDRNYGYTF. DNA of the CDR3: TGCGCCAGCAGCTTGGATGACAGGAACTATGGCTACACCTTC. The chain combines TRBV5-1 with TRBJ1-2; tentatively, D is TRBD1 (6 bases). V lost 0 bases and J lost 2, with 8 bases in between. Germline V gives CDR1 SGHRS, CDR2 YFSETQ. The CDR3 is made up of 14 amino acids.

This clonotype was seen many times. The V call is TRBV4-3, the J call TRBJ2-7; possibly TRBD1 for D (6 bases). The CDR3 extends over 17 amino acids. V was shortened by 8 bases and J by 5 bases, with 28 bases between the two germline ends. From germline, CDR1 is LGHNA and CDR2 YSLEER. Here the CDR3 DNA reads TGCGCCAGCCTCCAGGAGCGGCAGGGGAAGATTCTCCACGAGCAGTACGTC. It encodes CASLQERQGKILHEQYV.

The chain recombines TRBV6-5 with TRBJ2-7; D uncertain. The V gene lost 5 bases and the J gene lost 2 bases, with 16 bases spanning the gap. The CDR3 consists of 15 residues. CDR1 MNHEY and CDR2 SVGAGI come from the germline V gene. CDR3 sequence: CASSLRTPEAYEQYF. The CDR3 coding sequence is TGTGCCAGCAGTCTACGGACCCCAGAGGCCTACGAGCAGTACTTC.

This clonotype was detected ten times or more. The CDR3 region has the DNA TGTGCCAGCAGAGGGGGACAGGGGAGCACTGAAGCTTTCTTT. Translating it yields CASRGGQGSTEAFF. V is TRBV28 and J is TRBJ1-1; 10 nucleotides line up with TRBD1. Looked up from germline, CDR1 is MDHEN and CDR2 is SYDVKM. This CDR3 contains 14 residues. Unmatched junction bases numbered 5, after V lost 6 bases and J lost 4 bases.